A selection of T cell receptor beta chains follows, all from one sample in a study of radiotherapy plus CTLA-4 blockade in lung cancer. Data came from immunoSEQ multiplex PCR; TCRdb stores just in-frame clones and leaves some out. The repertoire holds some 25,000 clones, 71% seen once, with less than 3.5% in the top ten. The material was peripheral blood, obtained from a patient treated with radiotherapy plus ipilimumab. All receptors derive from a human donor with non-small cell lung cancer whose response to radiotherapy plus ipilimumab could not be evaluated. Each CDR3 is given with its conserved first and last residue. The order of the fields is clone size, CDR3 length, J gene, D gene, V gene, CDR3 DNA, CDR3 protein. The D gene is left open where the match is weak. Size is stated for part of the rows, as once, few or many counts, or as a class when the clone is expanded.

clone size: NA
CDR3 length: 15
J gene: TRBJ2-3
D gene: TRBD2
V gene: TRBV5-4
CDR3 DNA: TGTGCCAGCAACCTATTAGCGGGAAGCACAGATACGCAGTATTTT
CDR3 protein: CASNLLAGSTDTQYF

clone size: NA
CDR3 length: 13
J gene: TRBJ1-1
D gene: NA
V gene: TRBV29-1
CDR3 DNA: TGCAGCACCCGTCGGGAGGCGAACACTGAAGCTTTCTTT
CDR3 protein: CSTRREANTEAFF

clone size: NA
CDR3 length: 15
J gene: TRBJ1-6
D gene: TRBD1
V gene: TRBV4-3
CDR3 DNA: TGCGCCAGCAGCCCCGGCAGGGGGAAAAATTCACCCCTCCACTTT
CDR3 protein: CASSPGRGKNSPLHF

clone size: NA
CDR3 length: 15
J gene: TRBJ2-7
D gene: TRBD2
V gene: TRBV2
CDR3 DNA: TGTGCCAGCAGTCTCAGGACTAGCGGTTCAGGCGAGCAGTACTTC
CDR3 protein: CASSLRTSGSGEQYF

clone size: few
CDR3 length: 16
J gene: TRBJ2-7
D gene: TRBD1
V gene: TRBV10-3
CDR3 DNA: TGTGCCATCAGTGAGACAAAGGGGGCTAGGGCCTACGAGCAGTACTTC
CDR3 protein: CAISETKGARAYEQYF

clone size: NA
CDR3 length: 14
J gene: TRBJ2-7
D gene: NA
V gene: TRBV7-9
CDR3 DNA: TGTGCCAGCAGCTCATCTCAGGGCACCTACGAGCAGTACTTC
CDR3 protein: CASSSSQGTYEQYF

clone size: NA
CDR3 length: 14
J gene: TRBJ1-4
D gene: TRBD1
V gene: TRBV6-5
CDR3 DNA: TGTGCCACCAAGGAGGGACAGGCTAATGAAAAACTGTTTTTT
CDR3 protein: CATKEGQANEKLFF

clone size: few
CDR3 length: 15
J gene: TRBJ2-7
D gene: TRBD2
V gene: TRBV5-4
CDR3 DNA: TGTGCCAGCAGCTTAAGCGGGACGAGCTCCTACGAGCAGTACTTC
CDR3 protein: CASSLSGTSSYEQYF

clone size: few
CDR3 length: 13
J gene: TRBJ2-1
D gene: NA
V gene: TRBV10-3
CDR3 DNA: TGTGCCATCAGTCGCGAACTAGTGGATGAGCAGTTCTTC
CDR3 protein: CAISRELVDEQFF

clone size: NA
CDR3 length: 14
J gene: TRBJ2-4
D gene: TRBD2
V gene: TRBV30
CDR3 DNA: TGTGCCTGCTCTGGGGTAGCGGGAATGAACATTCAGTACTTC
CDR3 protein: CACSGVAGMNIQYF

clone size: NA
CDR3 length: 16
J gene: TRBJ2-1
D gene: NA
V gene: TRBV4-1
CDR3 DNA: TGCGCCAGCAGCCACCTCCTAGTCCTCCTTTACAATGAGCAGTTCTTC
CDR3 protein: CASSHLLVLLYNEQFF

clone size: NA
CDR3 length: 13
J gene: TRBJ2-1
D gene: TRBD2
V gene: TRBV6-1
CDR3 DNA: TGTGCCAGCAGGGCGGGAGGTTACAATGAGCAGTTCTTC
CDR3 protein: CASRAGGYNEQFF

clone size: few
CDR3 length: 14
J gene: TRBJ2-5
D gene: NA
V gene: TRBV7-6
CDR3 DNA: TGTGCCAGCAGCTTATACCAGGGTCAAGAGACCCAGTACTTC
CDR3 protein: CASSLYQGQETQYF

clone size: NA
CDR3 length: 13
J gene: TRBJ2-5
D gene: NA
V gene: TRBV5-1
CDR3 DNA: TGCGCCAGCACCCGCGAGCGGGTGGAGACCCAGTACTTC
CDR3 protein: CASTRERVETQYF

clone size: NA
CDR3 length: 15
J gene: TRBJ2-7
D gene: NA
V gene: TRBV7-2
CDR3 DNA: TGTGCCAGCAGCTTACAGGGGTATGGCTCCTACGAGCAGTACTTC
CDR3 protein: CASSLQGYGSYEQYF

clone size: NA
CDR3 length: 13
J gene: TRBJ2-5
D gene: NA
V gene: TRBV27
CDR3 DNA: TGTGCCAGCAGTTTTGTCCCGGAAGAGACCCAGTACTTC
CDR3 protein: CASSFVPEETQYF

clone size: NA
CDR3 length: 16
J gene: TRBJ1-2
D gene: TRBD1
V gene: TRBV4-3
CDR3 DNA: TGCGCCAGCAGCCAGCGGACAGGGGGCGGTTTCTATGGCTACACCTTC
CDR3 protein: CASSQRTGGGFYGYTF

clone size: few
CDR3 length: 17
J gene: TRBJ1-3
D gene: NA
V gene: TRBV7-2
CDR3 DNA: TGTGCCAGCAGCCCCGGGGGAGGTATATTCTCTGGAAACACCATATATTTT
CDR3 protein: CASSPGGGIFSGNTIYF

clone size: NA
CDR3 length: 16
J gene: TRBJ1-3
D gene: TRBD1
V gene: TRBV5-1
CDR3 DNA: TGCGCCAGCAGCCCCTGGACAGGGGGATCCGGAAACACCATATATTTT
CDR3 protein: CASSPWTGGSGNTIYF

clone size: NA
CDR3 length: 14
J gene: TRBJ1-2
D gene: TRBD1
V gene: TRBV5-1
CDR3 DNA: TGCGCCAGCAGAGTGACAGGGGGAGACTATGGCTACACCTTC
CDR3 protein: CASRVTGGDYGYTF

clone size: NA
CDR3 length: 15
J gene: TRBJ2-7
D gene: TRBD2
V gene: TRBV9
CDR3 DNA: TGTGCCAGCAGCGTAGCTTCTAGCGGGAGCTACGAGCAGTACTTC
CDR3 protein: CASSVASSGSYEQYF

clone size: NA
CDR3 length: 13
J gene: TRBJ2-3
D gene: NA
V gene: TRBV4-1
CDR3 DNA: TGCGCCAGCAGCCAATTTAGTCAAAATACGCAGTATTTT
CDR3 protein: CASSQFSQNTQYF

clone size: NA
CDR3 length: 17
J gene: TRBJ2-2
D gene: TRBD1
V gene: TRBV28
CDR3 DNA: TGTGCCAGCAGTCCCTTAGGCAGGGGGCATGGCACCGGGGAGCTGTTTTTT
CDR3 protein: CASSPLGRGHGTGELFF

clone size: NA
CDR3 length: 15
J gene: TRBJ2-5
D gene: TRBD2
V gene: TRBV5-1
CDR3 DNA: TGCGCCAGCAGCTCCGGGACTAGCCTAGGAGAGACCCAGTACTTC
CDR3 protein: CASSSGTSLGETQYF

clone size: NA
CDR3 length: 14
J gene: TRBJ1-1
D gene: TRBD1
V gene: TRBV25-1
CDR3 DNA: TGTGCCAGCAGTGTTACAGGGGGGAGCACTGAAGCTTTCTTT
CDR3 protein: CASSVTGGSTEAFF

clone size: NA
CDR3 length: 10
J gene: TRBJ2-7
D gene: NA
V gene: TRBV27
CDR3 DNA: TGTGCCACCAACAGCTACGAGCAGTACTTC
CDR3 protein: CATNSYEQYF

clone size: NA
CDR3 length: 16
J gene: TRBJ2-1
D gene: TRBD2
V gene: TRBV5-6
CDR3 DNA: TGTGCCAGCAGCTACACTAGCGGGATAACCTACAATGAGCAGTTCTTC
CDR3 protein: CASSYTSGITYNEQFF

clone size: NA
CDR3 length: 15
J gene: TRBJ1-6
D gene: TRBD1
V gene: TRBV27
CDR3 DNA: TGTGCCAGCAGTCCGACAGGGGGATATAATTCACCCCTCCACTTT
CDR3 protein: CASSPTGGYNSPLHF

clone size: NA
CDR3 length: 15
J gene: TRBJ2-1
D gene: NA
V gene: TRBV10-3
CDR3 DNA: TGTGCCATCAGTGCGACTAGATCGGTGGGGTATGAGCAGTTCTTC
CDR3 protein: CAISATRSVGYEQFF

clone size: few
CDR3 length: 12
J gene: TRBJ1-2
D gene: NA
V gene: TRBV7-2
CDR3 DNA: TGTGCCAGCAGCCCCACGGGGTTTGGCTACACCTTC
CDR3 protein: CASSPTGFGYTF

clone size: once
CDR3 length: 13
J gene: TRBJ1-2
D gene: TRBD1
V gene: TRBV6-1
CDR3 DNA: TGTGCCAGCAAACAGGGGGCGAACTATGGCTACACCTTC
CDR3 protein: CASKQGANYGYTF

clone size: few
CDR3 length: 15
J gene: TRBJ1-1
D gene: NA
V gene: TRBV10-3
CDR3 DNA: TGTGCCATCAGTGATCCCGGACGGGAGAACACTGAAGCTTTCTTT
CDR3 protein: CAISDPGRENTEAFF

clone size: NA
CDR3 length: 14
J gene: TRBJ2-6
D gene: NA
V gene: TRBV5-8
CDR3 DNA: TGTGCCAGCAGCTTATTATCTGGGGCCAACGTCCTGACTTTC
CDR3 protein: CASSLLSGANVLTF

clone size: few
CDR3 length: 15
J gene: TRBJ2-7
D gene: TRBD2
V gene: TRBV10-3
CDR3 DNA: TGTGCCATCAGTGATTTAGGACTAGCGGGAACCGAGCAGTACTTC
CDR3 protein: CAISDLGLAGTEQYF

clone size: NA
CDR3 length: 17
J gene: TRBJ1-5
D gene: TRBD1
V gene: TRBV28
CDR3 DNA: TGTGCCAGCAGTTTTACACAGGGGATCTATAGCAATCAGCCCCAGCATTTT
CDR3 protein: CASSFTQGIYSNQPQHF

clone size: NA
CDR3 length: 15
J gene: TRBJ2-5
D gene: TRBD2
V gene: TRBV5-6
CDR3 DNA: TGTGCCAGCAGCTTGGTTGTGACTAGCGGAGAGACCCAGTACTTC
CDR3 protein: CASSLVVTSGETQYF

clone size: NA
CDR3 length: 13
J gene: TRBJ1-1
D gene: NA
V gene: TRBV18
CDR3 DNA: TGTGCCAGCTCACAGGGGATAGACACTGAAGCTTTCTTT
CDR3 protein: CASSQGIDTEAFF

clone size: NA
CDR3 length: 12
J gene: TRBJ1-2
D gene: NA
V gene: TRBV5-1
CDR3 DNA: TGCGCCAGCAGCAGCGACCAACGGGGCTACACCTTC
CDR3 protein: CASSSDQRGYTF

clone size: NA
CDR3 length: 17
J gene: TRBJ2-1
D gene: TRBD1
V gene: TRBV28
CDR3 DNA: TGTGCCAGCAGTTTCCTTTTGGGACAGGGTGGATACAATGAGCAGTTCTTC
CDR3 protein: CASSFLLGQGGYNEQFF

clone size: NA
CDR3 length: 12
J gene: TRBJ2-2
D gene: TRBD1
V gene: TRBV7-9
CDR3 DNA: TGTGCCAGCAGCCCACCGGGACAGGGGCTGTTTTTT
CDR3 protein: CASSPPGQGLFF

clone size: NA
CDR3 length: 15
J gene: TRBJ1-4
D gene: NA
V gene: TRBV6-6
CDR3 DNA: TGTGCCAGCAGTTGGGCGGGGCCTTCCAATGAAAAACTGTTTTTT
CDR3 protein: CASSWAGPSNEKLFF

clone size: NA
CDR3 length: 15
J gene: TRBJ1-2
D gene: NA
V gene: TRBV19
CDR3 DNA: TGTGCCAGTACCCCCACCAGGGCGAGGATGTATGGCTACACCTTC
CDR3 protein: CASTPTRARMYGYTF

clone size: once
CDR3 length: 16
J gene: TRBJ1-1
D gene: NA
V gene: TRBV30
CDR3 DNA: TGTGCCTGGAGTGATTGGGGGGGGCGAGTGAACACTGAAGCTTTCTTT
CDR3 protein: CAWSDWGGRVNTEAFF

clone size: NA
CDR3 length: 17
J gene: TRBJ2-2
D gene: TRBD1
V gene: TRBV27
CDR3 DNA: TGTGCCAGCAGTTTATACGGACAGGGGGCGAACACCGGGGAGCTGTTTTTT
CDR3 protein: CASSLYGQGANTGELFF

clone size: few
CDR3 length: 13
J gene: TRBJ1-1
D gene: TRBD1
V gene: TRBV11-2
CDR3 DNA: TGTGCCAGCAGCTCTATGCAGGGACAGGGAGCTTTCTTT
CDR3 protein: CASSSMQGQGAFF

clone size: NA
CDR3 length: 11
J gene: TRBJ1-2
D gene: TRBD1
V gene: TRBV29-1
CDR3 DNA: TGCAGCTTCCGGGACAGCTATGGCTACACCTTC
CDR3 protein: CSFRDSYGYTF

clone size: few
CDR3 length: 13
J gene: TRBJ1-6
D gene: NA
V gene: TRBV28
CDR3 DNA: TGTGCCATAAACAGAATCTATAATTCACCCCTCCACTTT
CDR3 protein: CAINRIYNSPLHF